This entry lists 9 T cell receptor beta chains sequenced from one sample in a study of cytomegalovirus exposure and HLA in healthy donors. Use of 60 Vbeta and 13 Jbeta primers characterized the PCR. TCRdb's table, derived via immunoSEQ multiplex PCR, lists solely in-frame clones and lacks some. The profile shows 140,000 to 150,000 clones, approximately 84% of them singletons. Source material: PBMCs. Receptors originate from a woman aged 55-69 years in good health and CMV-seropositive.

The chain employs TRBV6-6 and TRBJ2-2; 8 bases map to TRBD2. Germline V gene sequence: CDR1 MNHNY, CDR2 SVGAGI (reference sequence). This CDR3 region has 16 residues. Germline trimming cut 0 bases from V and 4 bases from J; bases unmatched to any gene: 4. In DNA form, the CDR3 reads TGTGCCAGCAGTTACTCTGCGGGAGGAGGCACCGGGGAGCTGTTTTTT. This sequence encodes CASSYSAGGGTGELFF.

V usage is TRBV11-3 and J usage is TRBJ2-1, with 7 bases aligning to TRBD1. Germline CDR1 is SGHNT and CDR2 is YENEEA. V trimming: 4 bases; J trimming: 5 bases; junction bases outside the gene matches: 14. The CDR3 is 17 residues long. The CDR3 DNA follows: TGTGCCAGCAGCTCAACCAACAGGGGAGTGGTTAACAATGAGCAGTTCTTC. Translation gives CASSSTNRGVVNNEQFF.

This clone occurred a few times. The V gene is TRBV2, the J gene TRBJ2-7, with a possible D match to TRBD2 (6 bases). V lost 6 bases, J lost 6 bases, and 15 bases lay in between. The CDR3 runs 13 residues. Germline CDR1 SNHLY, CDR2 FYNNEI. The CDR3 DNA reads TGTGCCAGCAGCCGGGACTCCAAACTCGAGCAGTACTTC. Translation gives CASSRDSKLEQYF. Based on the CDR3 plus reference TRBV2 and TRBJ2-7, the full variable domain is EPEVTQTPSHQVTQMGQEVILRCVPISNHLYFYWYRQILGQKVEFLVSFYNNEISEKSEIFDDQFSVERPDGSNFTLKIRSTKLEDSAMYFCASSRDSKLEQYFGPGTRLTVT.

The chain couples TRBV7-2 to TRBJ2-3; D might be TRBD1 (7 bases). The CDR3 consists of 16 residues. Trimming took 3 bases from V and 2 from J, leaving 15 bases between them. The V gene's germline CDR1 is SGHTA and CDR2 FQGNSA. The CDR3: CASSFPGRGATDTQYF. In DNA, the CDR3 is TGTGCCAGCAGCTTTCCTGGCAGGGGGGCCACAGATACGCAGTATTTT.

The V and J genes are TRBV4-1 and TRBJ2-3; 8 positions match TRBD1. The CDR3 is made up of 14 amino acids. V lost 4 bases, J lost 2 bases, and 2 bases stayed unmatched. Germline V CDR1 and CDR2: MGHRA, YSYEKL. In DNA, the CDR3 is TGCGCCAGCAGCCCGGGACAGGACACAGATACGCAGTATTTT. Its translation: CASSPGQDTDTQYF.

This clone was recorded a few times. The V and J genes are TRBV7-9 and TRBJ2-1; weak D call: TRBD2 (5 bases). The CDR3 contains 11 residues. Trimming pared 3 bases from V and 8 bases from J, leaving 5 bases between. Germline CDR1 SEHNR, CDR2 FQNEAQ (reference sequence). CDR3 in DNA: TGTGCCAGCAGCTTTAGCGATGAGCAGTTCTTC. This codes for CASSFSDEQFF.

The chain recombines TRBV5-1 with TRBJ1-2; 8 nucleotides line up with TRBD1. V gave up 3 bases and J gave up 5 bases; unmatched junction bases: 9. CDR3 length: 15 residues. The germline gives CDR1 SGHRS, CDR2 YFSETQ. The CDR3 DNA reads TGCGCCAGCAGCTCGTCCCCGGGACAGGATTATGGCTACACCTTC. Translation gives CASSSSPGQDYGYTF.

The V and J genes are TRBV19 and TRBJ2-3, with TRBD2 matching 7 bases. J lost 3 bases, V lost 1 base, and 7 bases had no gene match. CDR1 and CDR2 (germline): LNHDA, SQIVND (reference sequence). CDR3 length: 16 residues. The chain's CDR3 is CASSIGGSTLTDTQYF. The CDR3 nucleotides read TGTGCCAGTAGTATAGGCGGGAGCACACTAACAGATACGCAGTATTTT.

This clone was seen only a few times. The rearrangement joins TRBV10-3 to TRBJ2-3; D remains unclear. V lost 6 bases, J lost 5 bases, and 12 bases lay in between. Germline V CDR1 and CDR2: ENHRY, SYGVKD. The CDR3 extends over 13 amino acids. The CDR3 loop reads CAISSRLEDTQYF. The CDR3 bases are TGTGCCATCAGCTCCAGACTCGAAGATACGCAGTATTTT.